The 13 T cell receptor beta chains presented below share a single source sample, sequenced in a study of T cells of healthy individuals. TCRdb processed the 5' RACE reads anew with MiXCR; each CDR3 protein has one entry. The sample shows around 100,000 distinct CDR3 sequences, around 17% of them seen only once. These receptor sequences come from a human donor in good health.

This clonotype has a handful of counts. The rearrangement uses TRBV28 and TRBJ2-5; D may match TRBD1 or TRBD2 (5 bases each). This CDR3 has 17 residues. V dropped 2 bases and J dropped 2 bases, with 18 bases sitting between them. In germline, CDR1 is MDHEN, CDR2 SYDVKM. For the CDR3, the DNA is TGTGCCAGCAGTTTAAATTCCGGGTACGGGGCGCAAGAGACCCAGTACTTC. Protein: CASSLNSGYGAQETQYF. Complete variable domain (other parts from reference TRBV28 and TRBJ2-5): DVKVTQSSRYLVKRTGEKVFLECVQDMDHENMFWYRQDPGLGLRLIYFSYDVKMKEKGDIPEGYSVSREKKERFSLILESASTNQTSMYLCASSLNSGYGAQETQYFGPGTRLLVL.

A few counts support this clonotype. The chain couples TRBV5-6 to TRBJ2-1; 14 bases match TRBD2. This CDR3 is 21 amino acids long. Germline V gene sequence: CDR1 SGHDT, CDR2 YYEEEE. The V and J ends lost 2 bases and 3 bases, in that order; junction bases with no gene match: 16. DNA of the CDR3: TGTGCCAGCAGCTTCCCCGGGACAATAGGACTAGCGGGAGGAGACTACAATGAGCAGTTCTTC. Translated, it gives CASSFPGTIGLAGGDYNEQFF.

This clonotype was detected only a few times. The chain links TRBV5-1 to TRBJ2-3, with 8 bases identical to TRBD1. This CDR3 spans 17 amino acids. The junction had 11 bases not matched to a gene; V was cut back by 0 bases and J by 5 bases. Germline CDR1 is SGHRS and CDR2 is YFSETQ. CDR3 sequence (DNA): TGCGCCAGCAGCTTGGAACTACGCGGGACAGGTCAAGATACGCAGTATTTT. Its translation is CASSLELRGTGQDTQYF.

The V call is TRBV4-3, the J call TRBJ1-5, with TRBD1 as a possible D gene (6 bases). This CDR3 is built from 15 residues. V was shortened by 2 bases and J by 8 bases, with 16 bases between the two germline ends. Germline V gene sequence: CDR1 LGHNA, CDR2 YSLEER. The DNA of the CDR3 is TGCGCCAGCAGCCAAAACACAGGGTTGGGGAAGCCCCAGCATTTT. This sequence encodes CASSQNTGLGKPQHF.

This clonotype occurred once. The chain uses TRBV27 and TRBJ1-2; no clear D. Germline V gene sequence: CDR1 MNHEY, CDR2 SMNVEV (reference sequence). CDR3 length: 14 residues. V was pared by 0 bases and J by 4 bases, with 9 bases between. CDR3 in DNA: TGTGCCAGCAGTTTATCATCTTCGGGCTATGGCTACACCTTC. Translation: CASSLSSSGYGYTF.

This clonotype was seen a handful of times. The V gene is TRBV5-1, the J gene TRBJ2-1; 12 nucleotides match TRBD2. After removal of 4 bases from V and 6 bases from J, the junction contained 8 bases not matched to a gene. The germline V gene has CDR1 SGHRS and CDR2 YFSETQ. CDR3 length: 16 residues. Written as DNA, the CDR3 is TGCGCCAGCAGCCAGGGAGGACTAGCGGGACCCAATGAGCAGTTCTTC. Encoded protein: CASSQGGLAGPNEQFF. The full variable domain, with the rest looked up from reference TRBV5-1 and TRBJ2-1, is KAGVTQTPRYLIKTRGQQVTLSCSPISGHRSVSWYQQTPGQGLQFLFEYFSETQRNKGNFPGRFSGRQFSNSRSEMNVSTLELGDSALYLCASSQGGLAGPNEQFFGPGTRLTVL.

J is TRBJ1-6 and V is TRBV7-3, with a weak D call TRBD1 (5 bases). The CDR3 loop spans 12 amino acids. V was shortened by 6 bases and J by 11 bases, with 11 bases between the two germline ends. Germline CDR1 is SGHTA and CDR2 is FQGTGA. Here the CDR3 reads CASSPGTPPLHF. In DNA form, the CDR3 reads TGTGCCAGCAGTCCCGGGACGCCACCCCTCCACTTT.

In this sample, this clonotype turned up once. The chain recombines TRBV5-1 with TRBJ2-5; 11 nucleotides match TRBD1. CDR1 is SGHRS and CDR2 is YFSETQ in the germline V gene. J was trimmed by 1 base and V by 4 bases; bases with no gene match: 9. The CDR3 is made up of 17 amino acids. CDR3 protein: CASSVGTGGMIQETQYF. CDR3 sequence (DNA): TGCGCCAGCAGCGTGGGGACAGGGGGTATGATCCAAGAGACCCAGTACTTC.

This clonotype appeared many times. The chain joins TRBV29-1 to TRBJ2-1; the D is unclear. CDR3 length: 11 amino acids. V lost 3 bases and J lost 8, with 8 bases in between. The V gene's germline CDR1 is SQVTM and CDR2 ANQGSEA. The CDR3 DNA reads TGCAGCGTTGATCCCCCAGATGAGCAGTTCTTC. Translation: CSVDPPDEQFF.

The rearrangement links TRBV12-3 or TRBV12-4 to TRBJ2-7, with D possibly TRBD2 on 5 matching bases. The germline V and J ends were trimmed by 6 bases and 6 bases, with 21 bases remaining between them. The CDR3 runs to 15 residues. CDR3 bases: TGTGCCAGCAGCCTCCTCCGGCCGCCGAGGGCCGAGCAGTACTTC. This translates into CASSLLRPPRAEQYF.

This chain connects TRBV13 to TRBJ1-2, with no clear D. The germline V gene has CDR1 PRHDT and CDR2 FYEKMQ (reference sequence). The CDR3 runs to 16 residues. Trimming shortened V by 1 base and J by 6 bases, and 18 bases separated the two germline ends. The CDR3 DNA sequence: TGTGCCAGCAGCTTAGCCATGGGTTCCGCCAGCCATGGCTACACCTTC. This encodes CASSLAMGSASHGYTF.

The CDR3: CSASGAQGRMNTEAFF. CDR3 DNA: TGCAGTGCTAGTGGCGCCCAGGGGAGGATGAACACTGAAGCTTTCTTT. The chain has TRBV20-1 and TRBJ1-1, with D possibly matching TRBD1 (6 bases). The CDR3 contains 16 residues. The germline V gene has CDR1 DFQATT and CDR2 SNEGSKA (reference sequence). V was clipped by 3 bases and J by 0 bases, with 17 bases between them.

The sample holds a few counts of this clonotype. The chain joins TRBV9 to TRBJ1-6; TRBD1 agrees at 8 bases. With 3 bases clipped from V and 9 bases from J, the junction kept 5 bases outside the gene matches. This CDR3 is built from 14 residues. Germline loops: CDR1 SGDLS, CDR2 YYNGEE. CDR3 in DNA: TGTGCCAGCAGCGCCAGGGGGCTAAGTTCACCCCTCCACTTT. It yields the protein CASSARGLSSPLHF.